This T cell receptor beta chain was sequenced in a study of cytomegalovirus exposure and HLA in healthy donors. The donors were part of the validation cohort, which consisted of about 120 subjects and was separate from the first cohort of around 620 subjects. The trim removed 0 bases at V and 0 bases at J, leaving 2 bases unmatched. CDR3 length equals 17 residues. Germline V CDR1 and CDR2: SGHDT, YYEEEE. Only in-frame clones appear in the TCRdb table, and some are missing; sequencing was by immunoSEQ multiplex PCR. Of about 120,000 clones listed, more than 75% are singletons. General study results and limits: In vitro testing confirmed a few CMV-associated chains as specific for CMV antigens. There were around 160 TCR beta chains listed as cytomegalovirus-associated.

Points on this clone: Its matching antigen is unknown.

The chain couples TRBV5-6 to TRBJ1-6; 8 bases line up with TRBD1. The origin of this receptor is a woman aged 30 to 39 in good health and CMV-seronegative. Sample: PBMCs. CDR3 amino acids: CASSLVGQVSYNSPLHF. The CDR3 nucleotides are TGTGCCAGCAGCTTGGTGGGACAGGTCTCCTATAATTCACCCCTCCACTTT.